These T cell receptor beta chains were read from a single sample in a study of CD8 T cells in ankylosing spondylitis. Each CDR3 protein gets one entry after TCRdb re-called the 5' RACE reads with MiXCR. The sample includes 240,000 or so distinct CDR3 sequences, 9.5% to 12% of them seen just once. The specimen sequenced was blood, either unsorted or a sorted T cell fraction (not recorded which). Receptor source: a male donor with ankylosing spondylitis or in good health (not recorded which). The CDR3 runs from the conserved cysteine through the conserved F or W. Not every row has a clone size; where given, it reads once, few, many or a size class.

clone_size v_call cdr3_aa
few TRBV13 CASSLGVEGPYEQYF
many TRBV20-1 CSARKSGCSYEQYF
few TRBV20-1 CSASYLRLAGGRISTDTQYF
few TRBV24-1 CATGSLGNTGELFF
many TRBV27 CASSRMVGLTETQYF
many TRBV9 CASGGKYEQYF
many TRBV12-3/TRBV12-4 CASRMTGENNEQFF
many TRBV5-6 CASSSVAGTETQYF
many TRBV5-1 CASSLSTNTGELFF
few TRBV2 CASSFPGLSSYEQYF
many TRBV5-1 CASSPPGGGKDTQYF
many TRBV5-5 CASSQDRGRDTQYF
many TRBV5-1 CASSGGGRHTEAFF
many TRBV5-1 CASSSGGYTGELFF
many TRBV20-1 CSAGGEGSETQYF
few TRBV6-5 CASSYYPGQNQPQHF
. TRBV11-1 CASSLLVGLASGNTGELFF
. TRBV6-1 CASSPQLAGVGEQYF
few TRBV5-1 CASSGSFGFSGNTIYF
many TRBV12-3/TRBV12-4 CASSLFRETQYF
many TRBV12-3/TRBV12-4 CASRDDRGDEKLFF
many TRBV25-1 CASSEYGTYEQYF
. TRBV29-1 CSVEDGAVPTPTQYF
many TRBV28 CASSLDRGTYEQYF
many TRBV6-2/TRBV6-3 CASSYSLTEIRTVIQETQYF
many TRBV7-6 CASSATGQLGNTIYF
. TRBV7-9 CASSLREEQYF
many TRBV13 CASSRASGRTDTQYF
many TRBV12-3/TRBV12-4 CASSPAGSSNEKLFF
. TRBV28 CASSARQAYQETQYF
many TRBV20-1 CSASPDGPTYEQYF
. TRBV3-1 CASSPRIGSSRATQYF
. TRBV5-1 CASSFQSGSSYNEQFF
. TRBV18 CTSSPPQRMNTEAFF
many TRBV5-6 CASSLQDGTDTQYF
many TRBV5-1 CASSPTDATNEKLFF
many TRBV20-1 CSATTSYGYTF
few TRBV2 CASRDSRGGGNQPQHF
many TRBV3-1 CASSQLGSEQYF